A selection of T cell receptor beta chains follows, all from one sample in a study of shared clonotypes between healthy human individuals. The assay was immunoSEQ multiplex PCR, and TCRdb's table has in-frame clones only and misses some. The sample has about 1 million clones, around 76% seen once; the top ten hold about 1.5%. Sequencing was carried out using memory CD4+ T cells sorted from blood. These receptors came from a man aged 18 to 30 in good health. Both conserved end residues are part of each CDR3. The order of the fields is D gene, V gene, J gene, clone size, CDR3 DNA, CDR3 protein. D genes are given only for firm matches. The size of a clone is reported for some rows only, either as once, few or many, or as a class for expanded clones.

D: .; V: TRBV19; J: TRBJ2-6; size: .; DNA: TGTGCCAGTAGTCCAGACACAACCGGGGCCAACGTCCTGACTTTC; CDR3: CASSPDTTGANVLTF
D: .; V: TRBV4-1; J: TRBJ2-7; size: .; DNA: TGCGCCAGCAGCCAATTCCAGACGGGGGCCTACGAGCAGTACTTC; CDR3: CASSQFQTGAYEQYF
D: .; V: TRBV6-6; J: TRBJ1-5; size: .; DNA: TGTGCCAGCACCGTGTCGAGCAATCAGCCCCAGCATTTT; CDR3: CASTVSSNQPQHF
D: .; V: TRBV6-1; J: TRBJ1-1; size: .; DNA: TGTGCCAGCAGCGACGGGACATCCTCTGAAGCTTTCTTT; CDR3: CASSDGTSSEAFF
D: .; V: TRBV5-1; J: TRBJ1-1; size: few; DNA: TGCGCCAGCAGCTTGTTCGGTGATAGGAACACTGAAGCTTTCTTT; CDR3: CASSLFGDRNTEAFF
D: .; V: TRBV11-2; J: TRBJ2-5; size: few; DNA: TGTGCCAGCAGCTTAGATAGCCAGGGGACAGAGACCCAGTACTTC; CDR3: CASSLDSQGTETQYF
D: TRBD2; V: TRBV13; J: TRBJ2-1; size: .; DNA: TGTGCCAGCAGCTTATATCCGCCCCCCCAGCGGGGGGTAAACAATGAGCAGTTCTTC; CDR3: CASSLYPPPQRGVNNEQFF
D: TRBD1; V: TRBV7-9; J: TRBJ2-2; size: .; DNA: TGTGCCAGCAGCTTAGCCGAAAGACAGGGCCCCGGGGAGCTGTTTTTT; CDR3: CASSLAERQGPGELFF
D: TRBD1; V: TRBV10-3; J: TRBJ2-3; size: .; DNA: TGTGCCATTCTTTCCCCGGGACAGGGTACAGATACGCAGTATTTT; CDR3: CAILSPGQGTDTQYF
D: .; V: TRBV28; J: TRBJ2-7; size: .; DNA: TGTGCCAGCACCTCGCCCTACGAGCAGTACTTC; CDR3: CASTSPYEQYF
D: TRBD2; V: TRBV4-1; J: TRBJ2-1; size: .; DNA: TGCGCCAGCAGCCAGGGACTAGCGGGAGGGAGGGGTAACAATGAGCAGTTCTTC; CDR3: CASSQGLAGGRGNNEQFF
D: .; V: TRBV5-8; J: TRBJ1-5; size: .; DNA: TGTGCCAGCGCCCCTTCCTCAGGGCCCCAGCATTTT; CDR3: CASAPSSGPQHF
D: TRBD2; V: TRBV7-2; J: TRBJ2-5; size: .; DNA: TGTGCCAGCAGCGACACCGGGACTAGCGCCCAAGAGACCCAGTACTTC; CDR3: CASSDTGTSAQETQYF
D: .; V: TRBV30; J: TRBJ2-3; size: .; DNA: TGTGCCTGGAGGGCCTCGGGACTCCCGACAGATACGCAGTATTTT; CDR3: CAWRASGLPTDTQYF
D: .; V: TRBV6-5; J: TRBJ2-7; size: .; DNA: TGTGCCAGCAGCCGGGACTCCTGGGGAGAGCAGTACTTC; CDR3: CASSRDSWGEQYF
D: TRBD2; V: TRBV7-9; J: TRBJ2-7; size: .; DNA: TGTGCCAGCAGCCCCTGGACGGGGGAGGGCGAGCAGTACTTC; CDR3: CASSPWTGEGEQYF
D: TRBD1; V: TRBV10-1; J: TRBJ2-1; size: .; DNA: TGCGCCAGCAGCTCGGACAGGGGATTGGATGAGCAGTTCTTC; CDR3: CASSSDRGLDEQFF
D: .; V: TRBV5-5; J: TRBJ1-4; size: .; DNA: TGTGCCAGCAGCCCCTTTGCAACTAATGAAAAACTGTTTTTT; CDR3: CASSPFATNEKLFF
D: .; V: TRBV4-1; J: TRBJ1-2; size: .; DNA: TGCGCCAGCAGCCAAGTTGATGATAATCGGGGTGGCTACACCTTC; CDR3: CASSQVDDNRGGYTF
D: TRBD1; V: TRBV7-8; J: TRBJ1-4; size: few; DNA: TGTGCCAGCAGCTTAGGGACAGGATACGAAAAACTGTTTTTT; CDR3: CASSLGTGYEKLFF
D: .; V: TRBV7-9; J: TRBJ1-1; size: few; DNA: TGTGCCAGCAGCCTGGCTACCAGAACCACTGAAGCTTTCTTT; CDR3: CASSLATRTTEAFF
D: TRBD1; V: TRBV7-9; J: TRBJ2-2; size: many; DNA: TGTGCCAGCAGCGCCTCCGGGACAGGGGGCTTCGGGGAGCTGTTTTTT; CDR3: CASSASGTGGFGELFF
D: .; V: TRBV4-2; J: TRBJ2-3; size: .; DNA: TGTGCCAGCAGCCAGCCGGGACGAAGAGACACAGATACGCAGTATTTT; CDR3: CASSQPGRRDTDTQYF
D: .; V: TRBV18; J: TRBJ2-7; size: few; DNA: TGTGCCAGCTCACCGGGCGGTTACGAGCAGTACTTC; CDR3: CASSPGGYEQYF
D: TRBD1; V: TRBV5-1; J: TRBJ2-5; size: .; DNA: TGCGCCAGCTGCACTGGGACAGAGACAGAGACCCAGTACTTC; CDR3: CASCTGTETETQYF
D: TRBD1; V: TRBV6-6; J: TRBJ2-7; size: .; DNA: TGTGCCAGCAGAATAACCTTGGGGACAGGGCCCTACGAGCAGTACTTC; CDR3: CASRITLGTGPYEQYF
D: .; V: TRBV28; J: TRBJ2-7; size: .; DNA: TGTGCCAGCACCAGGGGCGGGATTTACGAGCAGTACTTC; CDR3: CASTRGGIYEQYF
D: .; V: TRBV10-3; J: TRBJ2-3; size: .; DNA: TGTGCCATCAGACAGGGCGATACGCAGTATTTT; CDR3: CAIRQGDTQYF
D: .; V: TRBV5-1; J: TRBJ1-5; size: .; DNA: TGCGCCAGCAGCTTGGAGGGGGGCGGAGATCAGCCCCAGCATTTT; CDR3: CASSLEGGGDQPQHF
D: .; V: TRBV18; J: TRBJ2-1; size: .; DNA: TGTGCCAGCTCACCACGACTGGGGGAGGTCGTCAATGAGCAGTTCTTC; CDR3: CASSPRLGEVVNEQFF
D: .; V: TRBV5-1; J: TRBJ1-1; size: .; DNA: TGCGCCAGCAGCCCGAATACAGGGAGCGGGACTGAAGCTTTCTTT; CDR3: CASSPNTGSGTEAFF
D: .; V: TRBV18; J: TRBJ1-3; size: .; DNA: TGTGCCAGCTCTGAGCAGAATGGAAACACCATATATTTT; CDR3: CASSEQNGNTIYF
D: .; V: TRBV5-4; J: TRBJ2-7; size: few; DNA: TGTGCCAGCAGCCTAGGGTACGGGAGATGGGACTTC; CDR3: CASSLGYGRWDF
D: .; V: TRBV23-1; J: TRBJ2-2; size: once; DNA: TGCGCCAGCAGTCATTCTCGCGGACTGAACACCGGGGAGCTGTTTTTT; CDR3: CASSHSRGLNTGELFF
D: .; V: TRBV5-8; J: TRBJ2-1; size: few; DNA: TGTGCCAGCAGCTTGGACACGAAGTACAATGAGCAGTTCTTC; CDR3: CASSLDTKYNEQFF
D: .; V: TRBV30; J: TRBJ1-6; size: .; DNA: TGTGCCTGGAGGTCCGGACGGAATTCACCCCTCCACTTT; CDR3: CAWRSGRNSPLHF
D: TRBD2; V: TRBV5-6; J: TRBJ2-1; size: .; DNA: TGTGCCAGCAGCTTTAGGCGGACTAGCGGGAGGTATGAGCAGTTCTTC; CDR3: CASSFRRTSGRYEQFF
D: .; V: TRBV28; J: TRBJ1-6; size: many; DNA: TGTGCCAGCAGTTTATCCCGGGGGCTTGGGTCCTATAATTCACCCCTCCACTTT; CDR3: CASSLSRGLGSYNSPLHF
D: .; V: TRBV18; J: TRBJ2-1; size: .; DNA: TGTGCCAGCTCTCGAGACAGCTCCAATGAGCAGTTCTTC; CDR3: CASSRDSSNEQFF
D: TRBD2; V: TRBV30; J: TRBJ2-7; size: .; DNA: TGTGCCTGTGACTCGGGGGGGCAGTACTTC; CDR3: CACDSGGQYF
D: .; V: TRBV20-1; J: TRBJ2-3; size: .; DNA: TGCAGTGCCAGAGGGTCCGATACGCAGTATTTT; CDR3: CSARGSDTQYF
D: .; V: TRBV10-1; J: TRBJ1-1; size: few; DNA: TGCGCCAGCAGTGAGGAGGGGATGAACACTGAAGCTTTCTTT; CDR3: CASSEEGMNTEAFF